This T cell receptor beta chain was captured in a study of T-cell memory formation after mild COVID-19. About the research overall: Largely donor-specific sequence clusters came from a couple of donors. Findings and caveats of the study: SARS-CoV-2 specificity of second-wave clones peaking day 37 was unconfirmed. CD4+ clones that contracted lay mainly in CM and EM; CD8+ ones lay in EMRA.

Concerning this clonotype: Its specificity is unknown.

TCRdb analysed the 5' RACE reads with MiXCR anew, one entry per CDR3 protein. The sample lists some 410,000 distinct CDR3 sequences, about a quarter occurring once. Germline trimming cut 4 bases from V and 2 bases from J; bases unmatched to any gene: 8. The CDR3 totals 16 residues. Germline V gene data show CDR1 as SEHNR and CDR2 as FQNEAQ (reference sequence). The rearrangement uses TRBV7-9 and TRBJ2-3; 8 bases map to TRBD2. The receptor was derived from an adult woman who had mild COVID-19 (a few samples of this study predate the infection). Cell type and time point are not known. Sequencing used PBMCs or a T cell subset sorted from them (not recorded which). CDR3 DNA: TGTGCCAGCAGCTCAACAGCGGGGGCGAACACAGATACGCAGTATTTT. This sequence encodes CASSSTAGANTDTQYF.